This TCR beta chain derives from a study of cytotoxic CD8 clonotypes in ibrutinib-treated CLL. Study background: Partial response was seen in approximately 24 patients and complete response in 2; after median around 72 months, about 14 stayed remitted, some 12 progressed. Each sample contained, on average, approximately 250,000 productive templates and tens of thousands of productive rearrangements.

General study points: Public clonotypes proved infrequent, and on treatment they shrank or remained steady.

Concerning this clone itself: Its antigen is unidentified.

Trimming at V came to 0 bases and at J to 6 bases, leaving 3 bases not matched to a gene. This CDR3 spans 16 amino acids. Germline assignment: CDR1 SGHRS and CDR2 YFSETQ. Sequenced by immunoSEQ multiplex PCR; TCRdb stores in-frame clones only, minus some. The sample holds more than 300,000 clones, 80% seen once. The sequenced sample was PBMCs, obtained before ibrutinib treatment. This chain joins TRBV5-1 and TRBJ2-4, with TRBD2 matching 13 bases. This receptor was obtained from a human donor with chronic lymphocytic leukemia. CDR3 sequence reads: CASSLVLAGGGNIQYF. CDR3 DNA sequence: TGCGCCAGCAGCTTGGTACTAGCGGGAGGGGGAAACATTCAGTACTTC.